This is a list of T cell receptor beta chains from one sample in a study of T cell repertoires in cytomegalovirus infection. From the reads, TCRdb called clonotypes with MiXCR, one entry per CDR3 protein. Of approximately 130,000 distinct CDR3 sequences listed, approximately 9.2% are singletons. The sample was PBMCs. These TCRs come from a human donor in good health (CMV status not recorded). Some clones in this sample may be carry-over from other donors' samples. Each CDR3 is given with its conserved first and last residue.

V gene,J gene,CDR3 protein
TRBV7-2,TRBJ2-2,CASSLLAGGPGGELFF
TRBV12-3/TRBV12-4,TRBJ2-3,CASSPLVGRSSTDTQYF
TRBV28,TRBJ2-2,CASSLMRAGELFF
TRBV7-6,TRBJ1-1,CASKIDRLNTEAFF
TRBV11-2,TRBJ1-6,CASSPRDRVRSPLHF
TRBV2,TRBJ2-2,CASSDPGLGYTGELFF
TRBV20-1,TRBJ2-7,CSASGGGYEQYF
TRBV20-1,TRBJ2-3,CSARITSTDTQYF
TRBV20-1,TRBJ2-1,CSARDLRGGFYNEQFF
TRBV15,TRBJ1-3,CATSRDRRGLTYF